This T cell receptor beta chain was sequenced during a study of response to subunit inactivated influenza vaccine. General observations from the study: The authors proposed limited new T cell recruitment per seasonal influenza vaccination.

This clonotype was counted ten times or more. Antigen: not known. TCRdb fed the RT-PCR reads into MiXCR, producing one record per CDR3 protein. This table holds approximately 490,000 distinct CDR3 sequences, roughly 7.9% found once. The trim removed 2 bases at V and 7 bases at J, leaving 11 bases unmatched. CDR1 MNHEY and CDR2 SVGAGI come from the germline V gene. The CDR3 consists of 16 residues. The chain joins TRBV6-5 to TRBJ2-7; 10 nucleotides agree with TRBD2. This sample comprised PBMCs from blood, obtained 23 to 25 months after vaccination. This clonotype originated in a man aged 50-75 years who received an inactivated influenza vaccine. The CDR3 here is CASSYTGLAGVREQYF. The CDR3 region has the DNA TGTGCCAGCAGTTACACAGGGCTAGCGGGAGTAAGGGAGCAGTACTTC.